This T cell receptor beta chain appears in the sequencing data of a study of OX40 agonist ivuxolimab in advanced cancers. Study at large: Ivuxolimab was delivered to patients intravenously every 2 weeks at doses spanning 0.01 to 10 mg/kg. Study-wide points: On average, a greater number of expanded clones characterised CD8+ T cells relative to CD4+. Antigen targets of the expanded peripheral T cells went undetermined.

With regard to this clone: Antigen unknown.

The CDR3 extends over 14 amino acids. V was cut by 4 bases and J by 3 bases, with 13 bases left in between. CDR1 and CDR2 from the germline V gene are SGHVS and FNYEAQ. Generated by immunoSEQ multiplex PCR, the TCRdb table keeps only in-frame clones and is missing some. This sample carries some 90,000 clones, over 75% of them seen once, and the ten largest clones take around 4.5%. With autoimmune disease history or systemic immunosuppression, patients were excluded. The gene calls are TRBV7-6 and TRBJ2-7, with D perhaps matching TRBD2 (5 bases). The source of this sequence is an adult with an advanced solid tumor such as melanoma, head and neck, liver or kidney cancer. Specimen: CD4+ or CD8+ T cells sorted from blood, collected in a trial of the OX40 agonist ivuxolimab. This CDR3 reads CASSSSELDYEQYV. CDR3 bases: TGTGCCAGCAGCTCCTCCGAACTAGACTACGAGCAGTACGTC.